The entry below describes one T cell receptor (beta chain). This sample was included in a study of blood T cell repertoires in COVID-19. Background on the study: The origin of the acute and convalescent COVID-19 samples was the United States, Italy and Spain. T cells, B-cell-depleted T cells, or PBMCs provided the cDNA or gDNA that served as material.

Original data processing: Reference gene primer amplification yielded estimated nucleated cell counts. The protocol was immunoSEQ multiplex PCR, while the TCRdb copy is restricted to in-frame clones and leaves out a portion. The V and J calls and clone size were taken over from that table, and D and trimming were inferred from the DNA. This table holds more than 150,000 clones, about 77% found once. This clonotype was obtained from a woman over 75 with active or convalescent COVID-19. The sample comprised peripheral blood.

For the CDR3, the DNA is TGTGCCAGCAGTTTCTCGGGACAAGCAAACGAGCAGTACTTC. Its protein product is CASSFSGQANEQYF. V usage is TRBV2 and J usage is TRBJ2-7; a possible D gene is TRBD1 (6 bases). CDR1 is SNHLY and CDR2 is FYNNEI in the germline V gene. V shed 5 bases and J shed 5 bases, with 16 bases lying between them. The CDR3 runs 14 residues.